The rows below give T cell receptor beta chains drawn from one sample of a study of early T cells in non-severe SARS-CoV-2 infection. Via MiXCR, TCRdb re-called the 5' RACE reads, giving one row per CDR3 protein. The sample includes tens of thousands of distinct CDR3 sequences, 6% to 7% seen only once; the top ten take 3% to 4.5%. The specimen was whole blood. These receptors all come from an adult who was a healthcare worker with PCR-confirmed SARS-CoV-2 infection or an uninfected control (not recorded which). The CDR3 runs from the conserved cysteine through the conserved F or W. A D gene is named only where the DNA matches it firmly. Clone size, where shown, is once, few, many, or a class for clones that have expanded.

>TRBD2|TRBV2|14|TRBJ2-3|many
TGTGCCAGCACGACCAGGCGGGGGACAGATACGCAGTATTTT
CASTTRRGTDTQYF
>TRBD1|TRBV30|18|TRBJ2-5|few
TGTGCCTGGAGTGTCGCCGGCCGGGACAGGAGGTTTTCGAGGACCCAGTACTTC
CAWSVAGRDRRFSRTQYF
>TRBD2|TRBV13|14|TRBJ2-1|many
TGTGCCAGCAGCTCTGCGGGGGGATACAATGAGCAGTTCTTC
CASSSAGGYNEQFF
>TRBD1|TRBV24-1|16|TRBJ2-1|many
TGTGCCACCAGTGATCAAATCGGGACAGGGGTCAATGAGCAGTTCTTC
CATSDQIGTGVNEQFF
>.|TRBV7-2|13|TRBJ2-3|few
TGTGCCAGCAGCTTAAGTTTCACAGATACGCAGTATTTT
CASSLSFTDTQYF
>.|TRBV20-1|13|TRBJ1-4|many
TGCAGTGCTAGGGGGCGTCCTAATGAAAAACTGTTTTTT
CSARGRPNEKLFF
>.|TRBV4-3|14|TRBJ2-1|many
TGCGCCAGCAGCCAAGGAATCGGCGGGGACTCGCAGTTCTTC
CASSQGIGGDSQFF
>.|TRBV6-1|15|TRBJ2-2|many
TGTGCCAGCAGTGGGTCCCAGGGAGCCAGCGGGGAGCTGTTTTTT
CASSGSQGASGELFF
>.|TRBV7-6|15|TRBJ2-1|.
TGTGCCAGCAGCCCCTCCGCCCTCTCCTACAATGAGCAGTTCTTC
CASSPSALSYNEQFF
>.|TRBV7-8|12|TRBJ1-2|few
TGTGCCAGCAGCTTAGGTGTCTATGGCTACACCTTC
CASSLGVYGYTF
>TRBD2|TRBV4-1|17|TRBJ2-3|few
TGCGCCAGCAGCCAAGAAACTAGCGGGGGGGCCTTAGATACGCAGTATTTT
CASSQETSGGALDTQYF
>TRBD1|TRBV24-1|14|TRBJ2-2|many
TGTGCCACCCGGGACAGCGCGAACACCGGGGAGCTGTTTTTT
CATRDSANTGELFF
>TRBD1|TRBV6-2/TRBV6-3|15|TRBJ1-2|few
TGTGCCAGCAGTCGCAGGGACAGTTACCTAGATGGCTACACCTTC
CASSRRDSYLDGYTF
>TRBD1|TRBV7-3|14|TRBJ1-6|few
TGTGCCAGCAGCCGGGAGGGGGCCAATTCACCCCTCCACTTT
CASSREGANSPLHF
>.|TRBV7-8|15|TRBJ2-7|few
TGTGCCAGCAGCCCCCCCCGCAGGGATCGCGGCGAGCAGTACTTC
CASSPPRRDRGEQYF
>.|TRBV19|15|TRBJ2-1|many
TGTGCCAGTACCATCAAAGCAGGTGGTTGGAATGAGCAGTTCTTC
CASTIKAGGWNEQFF
>.|TRBV9|15|TRBJ2-1|few
TGTGCCAGCAGCGTAGGGCTCAACCCTTACAATGAGCAGTTCTTC
CASSVGLNPYNEQFF
>TRBD1|TRBV7-6|15|TRBJ2-7|.
TGTGCCAGCAGCTTAGCAGGGGGCGCGGGCCACGAGCAGTACTTC
CASSLAGGAGHEQYF
>.|TRBV6-5|14|TRBJ2-2|many
TGTGCCAGCACCCGATCAATTGCGGCCGGGGAGCTGTTTTTT
CASTRSIAAGELFF
>.|TRBV6-6|13|TRBJ1-2|many
TGTGCCAGCAGTAGAATCAGGGGATTAGGCTACACCTTC
CASSRIRGLGYTF
>.|TRBV19|13|TRBJ1-5|.
TGTGCCAGTAGTATTAGGGCAGAACAGCCCCAGCATTTT
CASSIRAEQPQHF
>.|TRBV20-1|13|TRBJ1-2|many
TGCAGTGCTAGGACAGAAACTAACTATGGCTACACCTTC
CSARTETNYGYTF
>.|TRBV15|14|TRBJ1-2|many
TGTGCCACCAGCAGAGGGTACGAAGACGTCGACTACACCTTC
CATSRGYEDVDYTF
>TRBD1|TRBV20-1|15|TRBJ2-7|many
TGCAGTGCTAGGGATCCGGGACAGGGGCCCTACGAGCAGTACTTC
CSARDPGQGPYEQYF
>.|TRBV11-2|14|TRBJ1-2|.
TGTGCCAGCAGCTCTGTGGGGATTAACTATGGCTACACCTTC
CASSSVGINYGYTF
>.|TRBV20-1|13|TRBJ2-5|many
TGCAGTGCTAGAGAAGGGACACGAGAGACCCAGTACTTC
CSAREGTRETQYF
>.|TRBV18|13|TRBJ1-3|many
TGTGCCAGCTCACCACAATCCCAAAACACCATATATTTT
CASSPQSQNTIYF
>.|TRBV6-2/TRBV6-3|14|TRBJ1-1|few
TGTGCCAGCGGGACCCGGAGAGGAAAAACTGAAGCTTTCTTT
CASGTRRGKTEAFF
>TRBD1|TRBV7-9|16|TRBJ1-2|few
TGTGCCAGCAGCTCGCCCCGCGACAGGGGCAACTATGGCTACACCTTC
CASSSPRDRGNYGYTF
>.|TRBV11-3|13|TRBJ1-1|many
TGTGCCAGCAGCCCCGTGACGAACACTGAAGCTTTCTTT
CASSPVTNTEAFF
>TRBD1|TRBV27|13|TRBJ1-2|many
TGTGCCAGCAGTTCGGGACAGGCCTATGGCTACACCTTC
CASSSGQAYGYTF
>.|TRBV24-1|16|TRBJ2-7|few
TGTGCCACCAGTGAAAGGGACGCCAGGAGCTCCTACGAGCAGTACTTC
CATSERDARSSYEQYF
>TRBD1|TRBV10-3|14|TRBJ1-2|many
TGTGCCATCAGTCTGGGACAGCGAAACTATGGCTACACCTTC
CAISLGQRNYGYTF
>TRBD1|TRBV2|16|TRBJ1-3|many
TGTGCCAGCAGTAGGACAGGGCCTAACTCTGGAAACACCATATATTTT
CASSRTGPNSGNTIYF
>.|TRBV28|13|TRBJ2-7|many
TGTGCCAGCAGTTTCCCTCGCTCCTACGAGCAGTACTTC
CASSFPRSYEQYF
>TRBD1|TRBV7-9|14|TRBJ2-7|many
TGTGCCAGCAGCTCTCGACAGGGAAGCCACGAGCAGTACTTC
CASSSRQGSHEQYF
>.|TRBV6-2/TRBV6-3|14|TRBJ2-3|many
TGTGCCAGCAGTTACCGGGCAGGACAAGATACGCAGTATTTT
CASSYRAGQDTQYF
>TRBD2|TRBV9|16|TRBJ2-5|few
TGTGCCAGCAGCCCTGGAAGCGGGGACCCACAAGAGACCCAGTACTTC
CASSPGSGDPQETQYF
>TRBD1|TRBV6-6|18|TRBJ1-3|.
TGTGCCAGCAGTCCTAGCCCCGGACAGGGACGGTCTGGAAACACCATATATTTT
CASSPSPGQGRSGNTIYF
>.|TRBV6-5|13|TRBJ1-6|many
TGTGCCAGCAGTTACGTTGGTCGTTCACCCCTCCACTTT
CASSYVGRSPLHF
>.|TRBV7-9|12|TRBJ2-7|.
TGTGCCAGCACCCTCGAGGAGGACGAGCAGTACTTC
CASTLEEDEQYF
>.|TRBV12-3/TRBV12-4|12|TRBJ1-4|few
TGTGCCAGCAGGAGACAGAATGAAAAACTGTTTTTT
CASRRQNEKLFF
>.|TRBV29-1|13|TRBJ2-1|few
TGCAGCGTTGAAGGTCTGACGGGCCATGAGCAGTTCTTC
CSVEGLTGHEQFF